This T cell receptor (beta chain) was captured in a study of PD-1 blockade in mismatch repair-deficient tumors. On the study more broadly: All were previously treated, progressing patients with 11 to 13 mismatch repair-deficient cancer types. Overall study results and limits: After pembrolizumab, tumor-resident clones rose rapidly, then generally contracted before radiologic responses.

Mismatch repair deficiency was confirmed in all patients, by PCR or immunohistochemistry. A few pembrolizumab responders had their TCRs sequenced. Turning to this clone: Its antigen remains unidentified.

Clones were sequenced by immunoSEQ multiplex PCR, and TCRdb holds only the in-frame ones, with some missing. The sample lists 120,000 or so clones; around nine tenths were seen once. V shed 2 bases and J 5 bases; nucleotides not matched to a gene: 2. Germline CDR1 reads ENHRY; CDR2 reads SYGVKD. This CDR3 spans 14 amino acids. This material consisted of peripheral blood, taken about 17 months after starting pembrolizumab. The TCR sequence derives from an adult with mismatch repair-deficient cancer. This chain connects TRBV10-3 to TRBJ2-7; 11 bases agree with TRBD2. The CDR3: CAISETSGSDEQYF. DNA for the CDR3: TGTGCCATCAGTGAGACTAGCGGGAGTGACGAGCAGTACTTC.